Below are 16 T cell receptor beta chains sequenced from a single sample in a study of metastatic and nonmetastatic thyroid tumors. TCRdb redid the clone calls on the PCR reads using MiXCR. The repertoire has about 35,000 clones, approximately 30% of them found once; the top ten carry less than 9%. Until they underwent thyroid surgery, no patient had received any treatment. What was sequenced was blood. These receptors were taken from a female donor with papillary thyroid cancer or a benign thyroid nodule (not recorded which). Some clones in this sample may be carry-over from other donors' samples.

This clone is judged medium-sized (0.01 to 0.1%). This sequence joins TRBV27 and TRBJ2-7; the match to TRBD2 covers 7 bases. Looked up from germline, CDR1 is MNHEY and CDR2 is SMNVEV (reference sequence). The CDR3 sequence is 14 residues long. V shed 6 bases, J shed 3 bases, and the junction held 8 bases outside the gene matches. CDR3 sequence: CASSFTGGHYEQYF. The CDR3 DNA follows: TGTGCCAGCAGCTTTACGGGAGGCCACTACGAGCAGTACTTC.

V is TRBV9 and J is TRBJ2-7; D not certain. The germline gives CDR1 SGDLS, CDR2 YYNGEE. The length of the CDR3 is 14 residues. Trimming took off 0 bases at V and 5 bases at J, with 12 bases between the two ends. In nucleotides, the CDR3 is TGTGCCAGCAGCGTAGGGGCTCAGTCCGACGAGCAGTACTTC. Its translation: CASSVGAQSDEQYF.

This clone is deemed medium-sized (0.01 to 0.1%). The chain employs TRBV28 and TRBJ1-5, with 7 nucleotides matching TRBD1. Germline CDR1 is MDHEN and CDR2 is SYDVKM. This CDR3 comprises 15 residues. J gave up 7 bases and V 4 bases, and 10 bases lay outside the gene matches. DNA of the CDR3: TGTGCCAGCAGTTCCGTGGGAGGGGACAGACAGCCCCAGCATTTT. It codes for CASSSVGGDRQPQHF.

Turning to this clone: Being one base from a much bigger clone, this may be a read error. The V gene is TRBV27, the J gene TRBJ1-1; D is undetermined. CDR1 MNHEY and CDR2 SMNVEV come from the germline V gene (reference sequence). Trimming stripped 2 bases from V and 6 bases from J, with 16 bases between. The CDR3 length is 15 residues. The CDR3 protein is CASSLKGRANAEAFF. Written as DNA, the CDR3 is TGTGCCAGCAGTTTAAAGGGCCGAGCAAACGCTGAAGCTTTCTTT.

This clone was counted at least ten times. The V call is TRBV18, the J call TRBJ1-1; D not resolved. The CDR3 is 16 residues long. Deletions cut 2 bases from V and 2 bases from J, with 15 bases between. CDR1 is KGHSH and CDR2 is LQKENI in the germline V gene. The CDR3 coding sequence is TGTGCCAGCTCACCAACCCGAAGGTCTTTAAACACTGAAGCTTTCTTT. It is translated as CASSPTRRSLNTEAFF.

CDR3 sequence reads: CASREDYYGYTF. Written as DNA, the CDR3 is TGCGCCAGCAGGGAAGACTACTATGGCTACACCTTC. The V call is TRBV5-1, the J call TRBJ1-2; D ambiguous. Germline V gene sequence: CDR1 SGHRS, CDR2 YFSETQ. V was trimmed by 5 bases and J by 3 bases, leaving 8 bases between them. The CDR3 is 12 residues long.

This clone was seen repeatedly, ten times or more. The V call is TRBV19, the J call TRBJ1-5; no firm D call. Trimming removed 7 bases from V and 1 base from J, with 11 bases in between. The CDR3 spans 14 residues. Germline-derived CDR1 and CDR2 are LNHDA and SQIVND (reference sequence). Here the CDR3 DNA reads TGTGCCAGTAAGACGGGCTTAAGCAATCAGCCCCAGCATTTT. As protein: CASKTGLSNQPQHF.

By sample share, this clone is medium-sized. The rearrangement links TRBV6-1 to TRBJ1-6; unclear D gene. The germline V gene has CDR1 MNHNS and CDR2 SASEGT. Trimming shortened V by 5 bases and J by 7 bases, and 12 bases separated the two germline ends. The CDR3 has 14 amino acids. The CDR3 region has the DNA TGTGCCAGCAGTTCTCCCTTGTGGAATTCACCCCTCCACTTT. This encodes CASSSPLWNSPLHF.

The rearrangement joins TRBV4-2 to TRBJ2-2, with TRBD2 identical over 14 bases. The CDR3 is 20 residues long. V was pared by 1 base and J by 9 bases, with 16 bases of the junction left unmatched. Germline V CDR1 and CDR2: LGHNA, YNFKEQ. The CDR3 region is CASSQGTSGGPPDVSWELFF. CDR3 DNA sequence: TGTGCCAGCAGCCAAGGGACTAGCGGGGGGCCTCCCGATGTTTCATGGGAGCTGTTTTTT.

This clone was counted at least ten times. A read error may explain this, as a much larger clone is one base away. The chain combines TRBV30 with TRBJ1-3; D is perhaps TRBD1 (5 bases). The CDR3 spans 14 residues. V gave up 5 bases and J gave up 5 bases, with 16 bases separating them. Germline V CDR1 and CDR2: GTSNPN, SVGIG (reference sequence). In nucleotides, the CDR3 is TGTGCCTGGCGGACATACCGATCCCGAAACACCATATATTTT. Translated: CAWRTYRSRNTIYF.

The chain links TRBV25-1 to TRBJ2-1; 12 bases agree with TRBD2. Germline V lookup: CDR1 MGHDK, CDR2 SYGVNS. The CDR3 covers 20 residues. V lost 5 bases, J lost 8 bases, and 22 bases stayed unmatched. This CDR3 is CASSCRTSGELSCFSYEQFF. For the CDR3, the DNA is TGTGCCAGCAGTTGTCGGACTAGCGGGGAACTGTCATGCTTCTCGTATGAGCAGTTCTTC.

J is TRBJ1-1 and V is TRBV28; TRBD1 matches 7 bases. The CDR3 is 13 amino acids. With 6 bases clipped from V and 4 bases from J, the junction kept 5 bases outside the gene matches. CDR1 and CDR2 from the germline V gene are MDHEN and SYDVKM. In DNA form, the CDR3 reads TGTGCCAGCAGAACTGGACAGGCCACTGAAGCTTTCTTT. It yields the protein CASRTGQATEAFF. Together with reference TRBV28 and TRBJ1-1, the CDR3 gives the full variable domain: DVKVTQSSRYLVKRTGEKVFLECVQDMDHENMFWYRQDPGLGLRLIYFSYDVKMKEKGDIPEGYSVSREKKERFSLILESASTNQTSMYLCASRTGQATEAFFGQGTRLTVV.

This clone was seen a handful of times. One junction end disagrees with the germline gene, perhaps due to a read error. The chain carries TRBV6-4 and TRBJ2-2; D is ambiguous. CDR1 is MRHNA and CDR2 is SNTAGT in the germline V gene. The length of the CDR3 is 16 residues. The CDR3 spells CASSDSMRFGTVELFF. The CDR3 DNA is TGTGCCAGCAGTGACTCGATGCGGTTTGGAACCGTGGAGCTGTTTTTT.

Only a few counts were recorded for this clone. The V gene is TRBV30, the J gene TRBJ1-2, with 9 bases fitting TRBD1. J lost 10 bases, V lost 8 bases, and 14 bases had no gene match. There are 13 residues in the CDR3. Germline assignment: CDR1 GTSNPN and CDR2 SVGIG (reference sequence). This CDR3 is CAHEEDRGNVYTF. The DNA of the CDR3 is TGTGCCCATGAGGAGGACAGGGGCAATGTCTACACCTTC.

CDR3 nucleotides: TGTGCCAGCAGCTTGAATCATGAGCAGTTCTTC. Translated, it gives CASSLNHEQFF. The V gene is TRBV5-4, the J gene TRBJ2-1; D gene unclear. Trimming cost V 1 base and J 8 bases, with 4 bases left between them. Germline V gene data show CDR1 as SGHNT and CDR2 as YYREEE (reference sequence). This CDR3 is built from 11 residues.

This clone was detected only a few times. Since a much larger clone is just one base distant, this may be a read error. The genes are TRBV6-1 and TRBJ2-7; tentative D call: TRBD2 (5 bases). Germline CDR1 reads MNHNS; CDR2 reads SASEGT. The CDR3 runs 15 residues. CDR3 sequence reads: CASSRSERGSYKQYF. The CDR3 bases are TGTGCCAGCAGCCGTAGCGAGAGAGGTTCCTACAAGCAGTACTTC.